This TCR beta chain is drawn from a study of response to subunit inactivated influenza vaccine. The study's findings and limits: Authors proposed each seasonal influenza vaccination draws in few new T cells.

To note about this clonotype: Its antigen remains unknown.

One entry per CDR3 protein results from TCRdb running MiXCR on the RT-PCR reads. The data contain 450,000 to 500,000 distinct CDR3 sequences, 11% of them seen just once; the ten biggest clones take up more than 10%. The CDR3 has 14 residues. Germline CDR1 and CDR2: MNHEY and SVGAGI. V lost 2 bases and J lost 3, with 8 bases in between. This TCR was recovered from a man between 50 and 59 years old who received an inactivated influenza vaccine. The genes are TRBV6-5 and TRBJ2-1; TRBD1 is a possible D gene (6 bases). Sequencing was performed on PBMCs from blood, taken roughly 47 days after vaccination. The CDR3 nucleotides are TGTGCCAGCAGTTACGGACAGAACTACAATGAGCAGTTCTTC. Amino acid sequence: CASSYGQNYNEQFF.